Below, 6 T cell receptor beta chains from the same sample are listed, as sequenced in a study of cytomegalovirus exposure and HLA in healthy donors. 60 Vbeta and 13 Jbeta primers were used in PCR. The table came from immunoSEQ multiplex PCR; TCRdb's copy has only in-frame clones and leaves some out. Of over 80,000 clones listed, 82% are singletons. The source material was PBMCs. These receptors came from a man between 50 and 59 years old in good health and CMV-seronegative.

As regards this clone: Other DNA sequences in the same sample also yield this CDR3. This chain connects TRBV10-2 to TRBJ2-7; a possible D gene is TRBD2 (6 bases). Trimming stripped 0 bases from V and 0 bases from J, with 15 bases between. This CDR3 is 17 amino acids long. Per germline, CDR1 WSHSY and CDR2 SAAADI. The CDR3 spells CASSESLTGAVSYEQYF. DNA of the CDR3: TGCGCCAGCAGTGAGTCCCTAACGGGAGCTGTCTCCTACGAGCAGTACTTC.

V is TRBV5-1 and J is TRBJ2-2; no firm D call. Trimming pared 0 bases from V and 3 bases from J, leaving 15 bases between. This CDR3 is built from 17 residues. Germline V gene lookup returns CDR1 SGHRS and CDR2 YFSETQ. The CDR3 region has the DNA TGCGCCAGCAGCTTGGGGTCCCTACTCGAGGACACCGGGGAGCTGTTTTTT. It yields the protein CASSLGSLLEDTGELFF.

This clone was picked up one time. The CDR3 DNA follows: TGTGCCAGCAGCTTACCCCGACAGGGCCCCAGCTCTGGGGCCAACGTCCTGACTTTC. Translating gives CASSLPRQGPSSGANVLTF. This chain links TRBV7-8 with TRBJ2-6; TRBD1 aligns across 7 bases. The CDR3 consists of 19 residues. Germline loops: CDR1 SGHVS, CDR2 FQNEAQ. With V trimmed by 2 bases and J by 0 bases, 10 bases remained unmatched.

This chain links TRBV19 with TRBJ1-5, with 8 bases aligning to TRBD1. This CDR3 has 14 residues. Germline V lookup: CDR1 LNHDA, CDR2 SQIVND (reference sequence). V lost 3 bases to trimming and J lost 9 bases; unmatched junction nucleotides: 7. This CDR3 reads CASSIDRGNGPQHF. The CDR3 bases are TGTGCCAGTAGTATCGACAGGGGCAACGGGCCCCAGCATTTT.

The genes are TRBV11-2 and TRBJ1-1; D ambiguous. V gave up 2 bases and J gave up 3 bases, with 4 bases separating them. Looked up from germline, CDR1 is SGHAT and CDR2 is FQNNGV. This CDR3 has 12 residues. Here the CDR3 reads CASSLSYTEAFF. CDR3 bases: TGTGCCAGCAGCTTATCTTACACTGAAGCTTTCTTT.

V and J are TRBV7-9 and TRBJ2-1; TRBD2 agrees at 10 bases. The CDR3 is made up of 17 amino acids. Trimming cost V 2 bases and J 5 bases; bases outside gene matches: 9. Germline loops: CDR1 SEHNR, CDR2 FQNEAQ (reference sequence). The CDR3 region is CASSLSTTSGPNNEQFF. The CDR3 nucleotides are TGTGCCAGCAGCTTATCGACGACTAGCGGGCCTAACAATGAGCAGTTCTTC. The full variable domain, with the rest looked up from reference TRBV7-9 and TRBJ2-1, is DTGVSQNPRHKITKRGQNVTFRCDPISEHNRLYWYRQTLGQGPEFLTYFQNEAQLEKSRLLSDRFSAERPKGSFSTLEIQRTEQGDSAMYLCASSLSTTSGPNNEQFFGPGTRLTVL.